This T cell receptor beta chain derives from a study of blood T cell repertoires in COVID-19. Study background: The study drew acute and convalescent COVID-19 samples from the United States, Italy and Spain. T cells, B-cell-depleted T cells, or PBMCs provided the cDNA or gDNA that served as material.

The germline V and J ends were trimmed by 3 bases and 5 bases, with 10 bases remaining between them. Germline-derived CDR1 and CDR2 are GTSNPN and SVGIG (reference sequence). This CDR3 comprises 13 residues. In the authors' workflow: How many nucleated cells were present was estimated from reference gene primer amplification. Sequencing used immunoSEQ multiplex PCR; TCRdb keeps in-frame clones, though not all of them. That table furnishes V, J and clone size, whereas the DNA furnished D and trimming. The data hold 240,000 or so clones, with around 83% observed a single time. V and J are TRBV30 and TRBJ1-4, with D unclear. Sequencing input: peripheral blood. The sequence was collected from a woman aged 60-70 years with active or convalescent COVID-19. The CDR3 loop is CAWRIDRNEKLFF. For the CDR3, the DNA is TGTGCCTGGAGAATAGATCGCAATGAAAAACTGTTTTTT.